The clone carrying this T cell receptor (beta chain) was detected ten times or more. The sample is drawn from a study of T cell repertoires in cytomegalovirus infection. Per germline, CDR1 SGHVS and CDR2 FNYEAQ. V gave up 4 bases and J gave up 1 base; unmatched junction bases: 4. The CDR3 contains 15 residues. MiXCR, run by TCRdb on the reads, gives a single entry per CDR3 protein. The data show approximately 180,000 distinct CDR3 sequences, approximately 19% seen once. The sequencing sample was made of PBMCs. The chain recombines TRBV7-6 with TRBJ2-7, with 10 bases aligning to TRBD2. The sequence was collected from a human donor in good health (CMV status not recorded). Some clones in this sample may be carry-over from other donors' samples. The CDR3 bases are TGTGCCAGCAGCTCTGGACTAGCGGAGTCCTACGAGCAGTACTTC. The encoded protein is CASSSGLAESYEQYF.